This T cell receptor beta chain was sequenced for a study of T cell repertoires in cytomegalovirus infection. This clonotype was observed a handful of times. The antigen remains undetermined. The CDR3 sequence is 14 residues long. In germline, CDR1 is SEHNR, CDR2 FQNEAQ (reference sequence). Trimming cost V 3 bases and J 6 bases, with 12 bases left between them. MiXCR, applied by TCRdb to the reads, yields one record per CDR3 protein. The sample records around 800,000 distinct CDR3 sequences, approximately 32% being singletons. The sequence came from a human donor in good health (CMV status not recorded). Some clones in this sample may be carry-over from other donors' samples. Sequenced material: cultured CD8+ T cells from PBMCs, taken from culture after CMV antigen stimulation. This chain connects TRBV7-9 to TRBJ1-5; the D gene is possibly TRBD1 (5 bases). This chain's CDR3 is CASSLDSRVQPQHF. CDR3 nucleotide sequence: TGTGCCAGCAGCTTGGACTCCAGGGTTCAGCCCCAGCATTTT.